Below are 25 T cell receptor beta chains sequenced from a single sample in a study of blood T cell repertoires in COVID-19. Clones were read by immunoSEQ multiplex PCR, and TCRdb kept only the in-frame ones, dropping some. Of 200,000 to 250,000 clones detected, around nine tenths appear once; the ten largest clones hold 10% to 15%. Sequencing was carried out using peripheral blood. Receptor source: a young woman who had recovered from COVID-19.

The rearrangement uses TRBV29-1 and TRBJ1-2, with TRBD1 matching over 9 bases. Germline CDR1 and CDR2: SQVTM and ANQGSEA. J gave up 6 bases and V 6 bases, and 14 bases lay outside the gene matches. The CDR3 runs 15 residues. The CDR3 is CSVPLLQGAKDGYTF. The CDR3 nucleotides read TGCAGCGTGCCCCTTTTACAGGGGGCGAAGGATGGCTACACCTTC.

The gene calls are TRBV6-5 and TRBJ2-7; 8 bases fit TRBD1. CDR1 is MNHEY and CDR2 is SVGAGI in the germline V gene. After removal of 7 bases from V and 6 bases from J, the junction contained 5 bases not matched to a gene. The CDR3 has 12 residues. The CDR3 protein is CASTPGGLEQYF. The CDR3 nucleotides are TGTGCCAGCACCCCAGGGGGCCTCGAGCAGTACTTC.

In nucleotides, the CDR3 is TGTGCCTGGAGTGGATTGGCTGAGCAGTTCTTC. This gives the protein CAWSGLAEQFF. The rearrangement links TRBV30 to TRBJ2-1; D is ambiguous. This CDR3 has 11 amino acids. The germline gives CDR1 GTSNPN, CDR2 SVGIG (reference sequence). Deletions cut 1 base from V and 9 bases from J, with 7 bases between.

The CDR3: CASSAEGSSYNEQFF. The CDR3 nucleotides read TGTGCCAGCAGCGCGGAGGGTAGCTCCTACAATGAGCAGTTCTTC. The J gene is TRBJ2-1, the V gene TRBV9; D is possibly TRBD2 (6 bases). This CDR3 contains 15 residues. V dropped 3 bases and J dropped 0 bases, with 10 bases sitting between them. Germline loops: CDR1 SGDLS, CDR2 YYNGEE. The full variable domain, its missing parts supplied by reference TRBV9 and TRBJ2-1, is DSGVTQTPKHLITATGQRVTLRCSPRSGDLSVYWYQQSLDQGLQFLIQYYNGEERAKGNILERFSAQQFPDLHSELNLSSLELGDSALYFCASSAEGSSYNEQFFGPGTRLTVL.

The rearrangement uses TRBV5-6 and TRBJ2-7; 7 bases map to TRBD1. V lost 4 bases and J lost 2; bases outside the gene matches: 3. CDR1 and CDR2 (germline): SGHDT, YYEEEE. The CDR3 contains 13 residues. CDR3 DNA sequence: TGTGCCAGCAGCACGGGACAGACCTACGAGCAGTACTTC. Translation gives CASSTGQTYEQYF.

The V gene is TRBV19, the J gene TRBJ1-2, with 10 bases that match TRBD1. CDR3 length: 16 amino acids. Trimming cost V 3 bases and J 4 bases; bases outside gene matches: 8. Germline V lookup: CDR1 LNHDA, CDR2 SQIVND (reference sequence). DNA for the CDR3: TGTGCCAGTAGTATCCTAATTGGGGACAGGGGCTATGGCTACACCTTC. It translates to CASSILIGDRGYGYTF.

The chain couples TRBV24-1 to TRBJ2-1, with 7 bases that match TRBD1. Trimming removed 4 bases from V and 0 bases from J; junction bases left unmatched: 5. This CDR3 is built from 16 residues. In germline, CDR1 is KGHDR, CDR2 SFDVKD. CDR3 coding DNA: TGTGCCACCAGTGACCGGGACAGCGGCTCCTACAATGAGCAGTTCTTC. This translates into CATSDRDSGSYNEQFF.

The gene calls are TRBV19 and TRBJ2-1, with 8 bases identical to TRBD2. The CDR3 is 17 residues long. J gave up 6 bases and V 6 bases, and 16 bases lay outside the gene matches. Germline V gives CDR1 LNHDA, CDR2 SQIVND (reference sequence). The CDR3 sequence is CASSSFGAGVGRNEQFF. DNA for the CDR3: TGTGCCAGTAGCTCCTTCGGAGCGGGAGTGGGTCGCAATGAGCAGTTCTTC.

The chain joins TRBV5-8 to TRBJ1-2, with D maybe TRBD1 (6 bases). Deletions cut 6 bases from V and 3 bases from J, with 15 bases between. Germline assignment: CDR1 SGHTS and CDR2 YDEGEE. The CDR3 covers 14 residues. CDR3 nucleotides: TGTGCCAGCAACCCCCAGGGGCGCGACTATGGCTACACCTTC. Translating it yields CASNPQGRDYGYTF.

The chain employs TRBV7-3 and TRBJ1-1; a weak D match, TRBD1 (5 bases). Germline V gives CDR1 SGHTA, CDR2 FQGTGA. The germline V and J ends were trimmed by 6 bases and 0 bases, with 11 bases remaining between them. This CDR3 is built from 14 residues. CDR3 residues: CASRRGPLNTEAFF. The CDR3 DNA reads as TGTGCCAGCAGGCGGGGACCATTGAACACTGAAGCTTTCTTT.

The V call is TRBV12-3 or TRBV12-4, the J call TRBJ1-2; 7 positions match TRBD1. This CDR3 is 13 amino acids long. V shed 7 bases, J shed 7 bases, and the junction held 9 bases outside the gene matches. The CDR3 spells CASTLGQVRGYTF. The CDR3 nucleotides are TGTGCCAGCACCCTAGGACAGGTTCGTGGCTACACCTTC.

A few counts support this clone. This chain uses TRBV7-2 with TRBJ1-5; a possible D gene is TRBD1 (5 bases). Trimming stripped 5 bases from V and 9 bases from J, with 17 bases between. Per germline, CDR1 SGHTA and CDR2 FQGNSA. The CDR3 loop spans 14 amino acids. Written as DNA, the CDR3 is TGTGCCAGCAGCCCAGGGACTGGAATAGGGCCCCAGCATTTT. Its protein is CASSPGTGIGPQHF.

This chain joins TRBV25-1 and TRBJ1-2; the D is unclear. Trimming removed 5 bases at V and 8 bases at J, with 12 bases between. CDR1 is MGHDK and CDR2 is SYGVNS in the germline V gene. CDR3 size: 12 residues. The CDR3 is CASSSGNEGYTF. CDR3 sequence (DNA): TGTGCCAGCAGTAGCGGGAACGAGGGCTACACCTTC.

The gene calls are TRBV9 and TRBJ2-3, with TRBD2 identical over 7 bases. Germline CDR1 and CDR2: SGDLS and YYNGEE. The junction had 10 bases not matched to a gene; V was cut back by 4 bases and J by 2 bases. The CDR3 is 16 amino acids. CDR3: CASSLREGAPTDTQYF. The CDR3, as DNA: TGTGCCAGCAGCCTCAGGGAGGGAGCGCCCACAGATACGCAGTATTTT. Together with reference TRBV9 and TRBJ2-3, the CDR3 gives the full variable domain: DSGVTQTPKHLITATGQRVTLRCSPRSGDLSVYWYQQSLDQGLQFLIQYYNGEERAKGNILERFSAQQFPDLHSELNLSSLELGDSALYFCASSLREGAPTDTQYFGPGTRLTVL.

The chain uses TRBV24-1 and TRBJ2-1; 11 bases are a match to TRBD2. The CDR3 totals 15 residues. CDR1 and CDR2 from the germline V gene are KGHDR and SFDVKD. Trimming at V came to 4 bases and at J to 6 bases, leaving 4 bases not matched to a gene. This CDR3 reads CATSELAGDSNEQFF. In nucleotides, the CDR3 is TGTGCCACCAGTGAACTAGCGGGAGACAGCAATGAGCAGTTCTTC.

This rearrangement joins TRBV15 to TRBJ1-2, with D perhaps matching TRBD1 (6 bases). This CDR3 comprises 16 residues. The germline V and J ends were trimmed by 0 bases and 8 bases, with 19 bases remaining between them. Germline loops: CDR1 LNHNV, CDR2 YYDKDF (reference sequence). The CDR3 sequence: CATSRERQGKFTGYTF. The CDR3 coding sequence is TGTGCCACCAGCAGAGAACGGCAGGGGAAATTTACGGGCTACACCTTC.

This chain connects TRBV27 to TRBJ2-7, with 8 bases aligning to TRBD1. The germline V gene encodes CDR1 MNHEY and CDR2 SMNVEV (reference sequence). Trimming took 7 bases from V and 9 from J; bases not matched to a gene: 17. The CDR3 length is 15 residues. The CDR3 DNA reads TGTGCCAGCACACCTACCGGGACAGGCCTCCTAGGGCAGTACTTC. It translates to CASTPTGTGLLGQYF.

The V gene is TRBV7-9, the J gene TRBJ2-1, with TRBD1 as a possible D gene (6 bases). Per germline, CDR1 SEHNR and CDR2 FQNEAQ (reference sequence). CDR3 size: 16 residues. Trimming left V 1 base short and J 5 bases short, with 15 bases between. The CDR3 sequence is CASSLVGTSLDNEQFF. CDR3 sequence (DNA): TGTGCCAGCAGCTTAGTAGGGACAAGTTTAGACAATGAGCAGTTCTTC.

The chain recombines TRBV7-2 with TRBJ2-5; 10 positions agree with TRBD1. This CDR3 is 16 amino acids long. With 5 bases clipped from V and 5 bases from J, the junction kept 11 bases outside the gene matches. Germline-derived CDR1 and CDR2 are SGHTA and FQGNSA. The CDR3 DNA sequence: TGTGCCAGCAGCCCCCACCTGACAGGGGGCCTGGAGACCCAGTACTTC. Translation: CASSPHLTGGLETQYF.

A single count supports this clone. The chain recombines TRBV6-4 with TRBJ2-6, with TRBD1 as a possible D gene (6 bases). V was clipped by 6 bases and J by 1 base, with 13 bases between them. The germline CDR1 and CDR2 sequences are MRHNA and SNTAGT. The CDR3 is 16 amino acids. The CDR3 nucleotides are TGTGCCAGCAGCAATGGGGGCCTTTCTGGGGCCAACGTCCTGACTTTC. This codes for CASSNGGLSGANVLTF.

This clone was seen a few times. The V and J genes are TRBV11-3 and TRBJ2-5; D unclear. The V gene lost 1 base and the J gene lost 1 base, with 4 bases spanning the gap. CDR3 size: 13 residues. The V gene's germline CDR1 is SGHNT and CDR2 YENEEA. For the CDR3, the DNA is TGTGCCAGCAGCTTAGGCAGCCAAGAGACCCAGTACTTC. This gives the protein CASSLGSQETQYF.

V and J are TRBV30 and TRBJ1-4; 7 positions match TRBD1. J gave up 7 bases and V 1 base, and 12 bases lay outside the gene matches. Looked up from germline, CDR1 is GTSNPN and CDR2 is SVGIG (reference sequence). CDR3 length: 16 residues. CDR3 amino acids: CAWSAPGGLTPEKLFF. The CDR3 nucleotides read TGTGCCTGGAGTGCCCCAGGGGGTTTGACGCCTGAAAAACTGTTTTTT.

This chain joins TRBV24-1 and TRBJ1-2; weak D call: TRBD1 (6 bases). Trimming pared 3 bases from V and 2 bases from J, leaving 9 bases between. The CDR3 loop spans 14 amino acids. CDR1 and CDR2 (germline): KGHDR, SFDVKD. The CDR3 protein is CATSDPTGNYGYTF. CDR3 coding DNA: TGTGCCACCAGTGATCCCACAGGGAACTATGGCTACACCTTC.

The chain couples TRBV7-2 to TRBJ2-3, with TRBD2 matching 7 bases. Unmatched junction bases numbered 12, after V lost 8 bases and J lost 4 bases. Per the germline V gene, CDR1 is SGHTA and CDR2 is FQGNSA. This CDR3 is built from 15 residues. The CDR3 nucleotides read TGTGCCAGCGAAGCGGGATTCTGGGCGGCAGATACGCAGTATTTT. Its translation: CASEAGFWAADTQYF.

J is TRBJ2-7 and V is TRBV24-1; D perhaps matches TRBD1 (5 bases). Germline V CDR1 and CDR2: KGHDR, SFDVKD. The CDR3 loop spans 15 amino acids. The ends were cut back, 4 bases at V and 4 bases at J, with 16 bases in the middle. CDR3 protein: CATSDSQGNRYEQYF. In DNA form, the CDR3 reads TGTGCCACCAGTGACTCTCAGGGAAATCGATACGAGCAGTACTTC.